A selection of T cell receptor beta chains follows, all from one sample in a study of blood T cell repertoires in COVID-19. Assay used: immunoSEQ multiplex PCR; TCRdb lists only in-frame clones, some missing. The data show about 96,000 clones, 70% to 90% seen once. Material: peripheral blood. Source of these receptors: a human donor with COVID-19, enrolled during active disease. The donor label of this sample is uncertain. Each CDR3 is given with its conserved first and last residue. The D gene is left open where the match is weak. Size is stated for part of the rows, as once, few or many counts, or as a class when the clone is expanded.

clone_size d_call j_call v_call cdr3_nt cdr3_aa
- - TRBJ2-5 TRBV6-5 TGTGCCAGCAGTTACATTGGGGGGGCACAGGAGACCCAGTACTTC CASSYIGGAQETQYF
few TRBD1 TRBJ1-3 TRBV3-1/TRBV3-2 TGTGCCAGCAGCTCCCGACAGGGGCATGGAAACACCATATATTTT CASSSRQGHGNTIYF
- TRBD1 TRBJ1-1 TRBV24-1 TGTGCCACCAGTGATTTGTACATAGCCGGGACAGGGGGCGTTGTCACTGAAGCTTTCTTT CATSDLYIAGTGGVVTEAFF
once - TRBJ1-6 TRBV2 TGTGCCAGCAGTGAGGGGCGTTATAATTCACCCCTCCACTTT CASSEGRYNSPLHF
- - TRBJ1-5 TRBV9 TGTGCCAGCAGCGCGACAGATAGCAATCAGCCCCAGCATTTT CASSATDSNQPQHF
- - TRBJ1-6 TRBV6-6 TGTGCCAGCAGCCACCGACAGTATAATTCACCCCTCCACTTT CASSHRQYNSPLHF
- - TRBJ2-7 TRBV28 TGTGCCAGCAGCTCAACCGGGACAAAACTCTACGAGCAGTACTTC CASSSTGTKLYEQYF
- - TRBJ2-7 TRBV2 TGTGCCAGCATTCGGCGGGTTCCCTCCTACGAGCAGTACTTC CASIRRVPSYEQYF
- - TRBJ2-7 TRBV5-6 TGTGCCAGCTGGGGCAGGGTCGGGGAGCAGTACTTC CASWGRVGEQYF
once - TRBJ1-3 TRBV7-2 TGTGCCAGCAGCTTAGCGGACTTCTCTGGAAACACCATATATTTT CASSLADFSGNTIYF
once - TRBJ1-2 TRBV6-5 TGTGCCAGCAGGAACGACGGGTATGGCTACACCTTC CASRNDGYGYTF
- - TRBJ1-2 TRBV13 TGTGCCAGCAGCGTCGGAAGGAGCGGCTACACCTTC CASSVGRSGYTF
- - TRBJ2-1 TRBV5-4 TGTGCCAGCAGCAAGGGACAAGGGTACAATGAGCAGTTCTTC CASSKGQGYNEQFF
- - TRBJ2-3 TRBV27 TGTGCCAGCAGTTCCATAACCGGGAGTTCGCAGTATTTT CASSSITGSSQYF
- - TRBJ2-7 TRBV13 TGTGCCAGCAGCTTAACCCCCGTATCGGGCTACGAGCAGTACTTC CASSLTPVSGYEQYF
- - TRBJ2-3 TRBV3-1/TRBV3-2 TGTGCCAGCACCCTAAGAGGGGGAGATACGCAGTATTTT CASTLRGGDTQYF
- - TRBJ1-1 TRBV19 TGTGCCAGTAGTATAGATCCCCCCGGGAGTACTGAAGCTTTCTTT CASSIDPPGSTEAFF
- TRBD1 TRBJ1-6 TRBV7-3 TGTGCCAGCAGCTACATGGGACAGGGGGCTGGTTCACCCCTCCACTTT CASSYMGQGAGSPLHF
- - TRBJ2-1 TRBV2 TGTGCCAGCAGTGAGGGGCTCAACAATGAGCAGTTCTTC CASSEGLNNEQFF
- - TRBJ1-5 TRBV27 TGTGCCAGCAGTTTATTGGCAGGGGTAGTTCAGCCCCAGCATTTT CASSLLAGVVQPQHF
- TRBD1 TRBJ1-2 TRBV24-1 TGTGCCACCTCCACAGGGGACGCCCTCTATGGCTACACCTTC CATSTGDALYGYTF
- - TRBJ2-2 TRBV11-2 TGTGCCAGCAAGGTGCAGGTCCTCACCGGGGAGCTGTTTTTT CASKVQVLTGELFF
- - TRBJ1-2 TRBV12-2 TGTGCAAGTCGCTTAGCGGGATTCCAGGGGGACGACTATGGCTACACCTTC CASRLAGFQGDDYGYTF
- TRBD1 TRBJ2-7 TRBV15 TGTGCCACCAGCAAGGGGGACAGGGGCTACGAGCAGTACTTC CATSKGDRGYEQYF
- TRBD2 TRBJ2-3 TRBV6-6 TGTGCCAGCAGAACTAGCGGGGGGGCCAAGGATACGCAGTATTTT CASRTSGGAKDTQYF
- - TRBJ2-7 TRBV7-3 TGTGCCAGCAGCTTAGCCCTCAGGGGCGAGCAGTACTTC CASSLALRGEQYF
- TRBD1 TRBJ1-2 TRBV27 TGTGCCAGCAGTTTCGGACAGGGAGGGAGCTATGGCTACACCTTC CASSFGQGGSYGYTF
once TRBD1 TRBJ2-1 TRBV24-1 TGTGCCACCAGTCCAACAGGGGGCAACTACAATGAGCAGTTCTTC CATSPTGGNYNEQFF
- - TRBJ2-7 TRBV6-5 TGTGCCAGCAGGAATACAAAGTCCTCCTACGAGCAGTACTTC CASRNTKSSYEQYF
- TRBD1 TRBJ1-1 TRBV2 TGTGCCAGCAGGATCACAGGGGATGGTGAAGCTTTCTTT CASRITGDGEAFF
- - TRBJ1-2 TRBV12-3/TRBV12-4 TGTGCCAGCAGTTTAAGGGGGGGCTACACCTTC CASSLRGGYTF
- - TRBJ1-3 TRBV24-1 TGTGCCACCAGTGATCCAGGGGTCTCTGGAAACACCATATATTTT CATSDPGVSGNTIYF
- - TRBJ2-7 TRBV2 TGTGCCAGCAAAGAGGGCTACGAGCAGTACTTC CASKEGYEQYF
- - TRBJ2-3 TRBV14 TGTGCCAGCAGCCAAGGACTAATGGGCACAGATACGCAGTATTTT CASSQGLMGTDTQYF
- TRBD1 TRBJ1-6 TRBV5-1 TGCGCCAGCAGCCCCGGGACAGGGGCAGATTCACCCCTCCACTTT CASSPGTGADSPLHF
once - TRBJ1-2 TRBV10-1 TGCGCCAGCAGTGGTAATGGGGGCGGCTACACCTTC CASSGNGGGYTF
- - TRBJ1-6 TRBV28 TGTGCCAGCAGTTTTTTGGACAGTGGGTCACCCCTCCACTTT CASSFLDSGSPLHF
- - TRBJ1-3 TRBV18 TGTGCCAGCTCACCCGGACAGCAAACTGGAAACACCATATATTTT CASSPGQQTGNTIYF
- - TRBJ2-3 TRBV6-5 TGTGCCAGCAGTAAAAGCCAGGAGGGGAATACGCAGTATTTT CASSKSQEGNTQYF
- - TRBJ1-5 TRBV10-3 TGTGCCATCAGTGATGTAGATCAGCCCCAGCATTTT CAISDVDQPQHF
- TRBD1 TRBJ1-1 TRBV3-1/TRBV3-2 TGTGCCAGCAGCCAAGATTGGACAGGGGAAACTGAAGCTTTCTTT CASSQDWTGETEAFF
- - TRBJ1-2 TRBV27 TGTGCCAGCAGTCCCGGGGTGGAGGGCTACACCTTC CASSPGVEGYTF
- TRBD2 TRBJ2-1 TRBV5-1 TGCGCCAGCAGCTTGGTGCCTAGCGGGACCGATGAGCAGTTCTTC CASSLVPSGTDEQFF
- - TRBJ1-3 TRBV7-9 TGTGCCAGCAGACCCTTCAACGGGGATGACTCTGGAAACACCATATATTTT CASRPFNGDDSGNTIYF
- - TRBJ1-4 TRBV6-2/TRBV6-3 TGTGCCAGCAGTTACTTATCGGGGGATGAAAAACTGTTTTTT CASSYLSGDEKLFF
- TRBD1 TRBJ1-2 TRBV12-3/TRBV12-4 TGTGCCAGCAGTTTGACAGGGGGGGATGGCTACACCTTC CASSLTGGDGYTF
few - TRBJ1-2 TRBV7-9 TGTGCCAGCAGCCCCGGCCGGGCAGGGGCTGGCTACACCTTC CASSPGRAGAGYTF
once - TRBJ2-5 TRBV19 TGTGCCAGTAGCTACGGGACTTTCCTCAACCAGTACTTC CASSYGTFLNQYF
- TRBD2 TRBJ2-7 TRBV6-5 TGTGCCAGCAGGGCAGAGCGGGAGGGGGACGAGCAGTACTTC CASRAEREGDEQYF
- TRBD1 TRBJ1-6 TRBV4-2 TGTGCCAGCAGCCAAGGCTCCGGGACAGGGAATTCACCCCTCCACTTT CASSQGSGTGNSPLHF
- TRBD2 TRBJ2-1 TRBV9 TGTGCCAGCAGCGTAGGTGTTACTAGCGCCCCCGCCGAGCAGTTCTTC CASSVGVTSAPAEQFF
- - TRBJ1-3 TRBV2 TGTGCCAGCATGGGAGGGAGGTACAACACCATATATTTT CASMGGRYNTIYF
- - TRBJ1-6 TRBV13 TGTGCCAGCAGCCGAGGGAATTCACCCCTCCACTTT CASSRGNSPLHF
- - TRBJ2-2 TRBV19 TGTGCCAGTAGGGGTCGAAGAGGGACCGGGGAGCTGTTTTTT CASRGRRGTGELFF
once - TRBJ1-4 TRBV15 TGTGCCACCAGCAGTAGCTTAGGTACTAATGAAAAACTGTTTTTT CATSSSLGTNEKLFF
- - TRBJ1-1 TRBV4-2 TGTGCCAGCAGCCAAGGGGGAACAGGTGAAGCTTTCTTT CASSQGGTGEAFF